A selection of T cell receptor beta chains follows, all from one sample in a study of shared clonotypes between healthy human individuals. Assay used: immunoSEQ multiplex PCR; TCRdb lists only in-frame clones, some missing. The table lists about 470,000 clones, about 76% of them singletons. Source material: PBMCs. Source of these receptors: a woman between 35 and 50 years old in good health. Some clones in this sample may be carry-over from other donors' samples. The CDR3 runs from the conserved cysteine through the conserved F or W.

j_call | v_call | cdr3_aa
TRBJ2-1 | TRBV29-1 | CSVDLGLVEQFF
TRBJ2-3 | TRBV27 | CASSFTPTGTDTQYF
TRBJ2-1 | TRBV7-2 | CASSKGQGAPNEQFF
TRBJ2-5 | TRBV2 | CASSVAVQETQYF
TRBJ1-5 | TRBV30 | CAWSDRGGQPQHF
TRBJ2-7 | TRBV18 | CASSPGLAGGSYEQYF
TRBJ1-3 | TRBV4-2 | CASSIQGRGNTIYF
TRBJ1-1 | TRBV10-3 | CAIRDTVLNTEAFF
TRBJ2-7 | TRBV4-2 | CASSQRLAGVDEQYF
TRBJ2-7 | TRBV2 | CATTLSGNSYEQYF